The source of this TCR beta chain is a study of blood T cell repertoires in COVID-19. Sequenced by immunoSEQ multiplex PCR; TCRdb stores in-frame clones only, minus some. Here the sample spans 150,000 to 200,000 clones, 70% to 90% being singletons. Germline assignment: CDR1 SNHLY and CDR2 FYNNEI. Trimming took 8 bases from V and 0 from J, leaving 11 bases between them. The CDR3 extends over 13 amino acids. The receptor was isolated from a man in his sixties with acute or convalescent COVID-19. The chain has TRBV2 and TRBJ2-7; TRBD1 is a possible D gene (6 bases). The sample consisted of peripheral blood. The CDR3 sequence: CASVDRSSYEQYF. CDR3 bases: TGTGCCAGCGTGGACAGAAGCTCCTACGAGCAGTACTTC.